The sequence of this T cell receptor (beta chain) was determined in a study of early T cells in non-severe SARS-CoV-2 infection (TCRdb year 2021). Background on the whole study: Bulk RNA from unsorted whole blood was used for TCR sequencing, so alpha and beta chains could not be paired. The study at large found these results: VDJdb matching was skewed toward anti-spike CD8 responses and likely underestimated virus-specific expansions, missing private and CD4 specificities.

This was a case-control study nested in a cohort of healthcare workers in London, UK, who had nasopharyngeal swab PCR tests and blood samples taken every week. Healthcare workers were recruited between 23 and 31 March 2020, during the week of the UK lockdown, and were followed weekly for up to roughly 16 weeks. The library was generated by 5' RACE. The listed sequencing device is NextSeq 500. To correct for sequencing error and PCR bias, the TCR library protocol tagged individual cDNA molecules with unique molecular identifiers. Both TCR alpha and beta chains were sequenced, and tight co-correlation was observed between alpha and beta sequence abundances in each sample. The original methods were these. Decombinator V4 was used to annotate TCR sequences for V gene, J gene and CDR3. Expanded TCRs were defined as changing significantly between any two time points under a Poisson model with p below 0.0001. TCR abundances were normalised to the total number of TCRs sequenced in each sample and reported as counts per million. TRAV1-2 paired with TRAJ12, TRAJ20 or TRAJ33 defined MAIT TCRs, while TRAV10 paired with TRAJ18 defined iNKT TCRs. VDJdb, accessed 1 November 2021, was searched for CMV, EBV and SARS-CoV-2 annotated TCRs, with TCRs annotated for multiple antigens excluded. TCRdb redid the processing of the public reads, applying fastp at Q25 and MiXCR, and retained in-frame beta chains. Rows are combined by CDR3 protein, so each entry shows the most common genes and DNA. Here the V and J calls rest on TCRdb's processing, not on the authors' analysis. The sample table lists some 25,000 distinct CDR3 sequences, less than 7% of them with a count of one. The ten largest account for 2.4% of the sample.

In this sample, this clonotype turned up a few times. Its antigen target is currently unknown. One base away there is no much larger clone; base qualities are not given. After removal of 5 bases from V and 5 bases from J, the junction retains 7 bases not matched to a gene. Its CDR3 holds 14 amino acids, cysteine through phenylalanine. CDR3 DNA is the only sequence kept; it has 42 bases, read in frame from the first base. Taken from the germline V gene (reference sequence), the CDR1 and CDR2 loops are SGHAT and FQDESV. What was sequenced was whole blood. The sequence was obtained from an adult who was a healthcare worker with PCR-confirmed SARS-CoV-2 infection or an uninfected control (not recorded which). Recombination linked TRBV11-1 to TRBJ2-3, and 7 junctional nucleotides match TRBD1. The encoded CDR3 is CASSPRGPGDTQYF. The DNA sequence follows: TGTGCCAGCAGCCCAAGGGGGCCGGGAGATACGCAGTATTTT.